This T cell receptor (beta chain) was observed in a study of blood T cells in healthy people across ages. Total RNA extraction produced at least 5.5 micrograms (per sample) for the study. Using a J-beta primer mix together with a sample-barcoded 5' primer, a second PCR was run for about 6 to 12 cycles. TCRdb analysed the 5' RACE reads with MiXCR anew, one entry per CDR3 protein. Seen here are around 1.5 million distinct CDR3 sequences, roughly 40% observed once, and the top ten hold roughly 7.7%. The sequence was collected from a woman aged 18-30 years in good health. Sequenced sample: blood.

This CDR3 is CASSLGSAGETQYF. The CDR3 region has the DNA TGTGCCAGCAGCTTAGGGTCGGCCGGAGAGACCCAGTACTTC. The chain links TRBV11-2 to TRBJ2-5, with unresolved D. This CDR3 comprises 14 residues. The germline V gene has CDR1 SGHAT and CDR2 FQNNGV. V shed 1 base and J shed 4 bases, with 10 bases lying between them.